This is a list of T cell receptor beta chains from one sample in a study of a mutant IDH1 vaccine in newly diagnosed glioma. TCRdb's table, derived via immunoSEQ multiplex PCR, lists solely in-frame clones and lacks some. In the table there are roughly 26,000 clones, 83% of which are singletons. Antigen specificity for these receptors is unknown. The starting material was PBMCs, obtained from a glioma patient whose treatment included an IDH1 peptide vaccine. The receptors stem from a man younger than 40 with glioma. The CDR3 runs from the conserved cysteine through the conserved F or W. The D gene is left open where the match is weak. Only part of the rows carry a size: once, few, many, or a class if the clone is expanded.

v_call: TRBV5-1
d_call: TRBD2
j_call: TRBJ2-2
cdr3_length: 16
clone_size: -
cdr3_aa: CASSFTSGSVGGELFF
cdr3_nt: TGCGCCAGCAGCTTTACTAGCGGGAGTGTCGGCGGGGAGCTGTTTTTT

v_call: TRBV7-8
d_call: -
j_call: TRBJ1-5
cdr3_length: 17
clone_size: few
cdr3_aa: CASSLVGVTILNQPQHF
cdr3_nt: TGTGCCAGCAGCTTAGTTGGGGTTACGATACTCAATCAGCCCCAGCATTTT

v_call: TRBV6-1
d_call: -
j_call: TRBJ1-2
cdr3_length: 13
clone_size: few
cdr3_aa: CASSEQVLYGYTF
cdr3_nt: TGTGCCAGCAGTGAACAGGTACTCTATGGCTACACCTTC

v_call: TRBV9
d_call: -
j_call: TRBJ2-5
cdr3_length: 18
clone_size: -
cdr3_aa: CASSVEGTSTQGAETQYF
cdr3_nt: TGTGCCAGCAGCGTAGAGGGGACTAGCACACAGGGGGCGGAGACCCAGTACTTC

v_call: TRBV5-1
d_call: -
j_call: TRBJ2-7
cdr3_length: 13
clone_size: -
cdr3_aa: CASSDTSSYEQYF
cdr3_nt: TGCGCCAGCAGCGACACCAGCTCCTACGAGCAGTACTTC

v_call: TRBV20-1
d_call: -
j_call: TRBJ1-2
cdr3_length: 10
clone_size: -
cdr3_aa: CSATEDGYTF
cdr3_nt: TGCAGTGCTACCGAAGATGGCTACACCTTC

v_call: TRBV7-9
d_call: TRBD1
j_call: TRBJ1-2
cdr3_length: 16
clone_size: few
cdr3_aa: CASSFGRDRGYYGYTF
cdr3_nt: TGTGCCAGCAGCTTCGGCCGGGACAGGGGGTATTATGGCTACACCTTC

v_call: TRBV6-5
d_call: -
j_call: TRBJ1-1
cdr3_length: 13
clone_size: few
cdr3_aa: CANTGGFHTEAFF
cdr3_nt: TGTGCCAACACAGGAGGTTTCCACACTGAAGCTTTCTTT

v_call: TRBV5-6
d_call: -
j_call: TRBJ2-7
cdr3_length: 11
clone_size: -
cdr3_aa: CASSSTYEQYF
cdr3_nt: TGTGCCAGCAGCTCTACCTACGAGCAGTACTTC

v_call: TRBV4-1
d_call: -
j_call: TRBJ1-5
cdr3_length: 14
clone_size: -
cdr3_aa: CASRNPGSNQPQHF
cdr3_nt: TGCGCCAGCAGAAACCCGGGCAGCAATCAGCCCCAGCATTTT

v_call: TRBV10-3
d_call: TRBD1
j_call: TRBJ1-4
cdr3_length: 15
clone_size: -
cdr3_aa: CAISESRTGNEKLFF
cdr3_nt: TGTGCCATCAGTGAGTCTCGGACAGGCAATGAAAAACTGTTTTTT

v_call: TRBV2
d_call: -
j_call: TRBJ1-4
cdr3_length: 14
clone_size: few
cdr3_aa: CASSETGVDEKLFF
cdr3_nt: TGTGCCAGCAGTGAGACAGGAGTGGATGAAAAACTGTTTTTT

v_call: TRBV7-9
d_call: TRBD1
j_call: TRBJ1-1
cdr3_length: 15
clone_size: once
cdr3_aa: CASSWGSGQGTEAFF
cdr3_nt: TGTGCCAGCAGTTGGGGTTCGGGACAGGGAACTGAAGCTTTCTTT

v_call: TRBV29-1
d_call: TRBD2
j_call: TRBJ2-7
cdr3_length: 12
clone_size: -
cdr3_aa: CSVTSAGGEQYF
cdr3_nt: TGCAGCGTGACCTCGGCGGGAGGCGAGCAGTACTTC

v_call: TRBV30
d_call: -
j_call: TRBJ2-3
cdr3_length: 13
clone_size: -
cdr3_aa: CAWRVQTTDTQYF
cdr3_nt: TGTGCCTGGAGGGTTCAAACCACAGATACGCAGTATTTT

v_call: TRBV7-8
d_call: -
j_call: TRBJ2-7
cdr3_length: 14
clone_size: -
cdr3_aa: CASSQRWAAYEQYF
cdr3_nt: TGTGCCAGCAGTCAAAGGTGGGCGGCCTACGAGCAGTACTTC

v_call: TRBV29-1
d_call: TRBD1
j_call: TRBJ2-6
cdr3_length: 21
clone_size: -
cdr3_aa: CSVLVWVEGGTGSSGANVLTF
cdr3_nt: TGCAGCGTTCTGGTTTGGGTCGAGGGTGGGACAGGGAGCTCTGGGGCCAACGTCCTGACTTTC

v_call: TRBV7-6
d_call: -
j_call: TRBJ2-7
cdr3_length: 15
clone_size: -
cdr3_aa: CASSLIRGFSYEQYF
cdr3_nt: TGTGCCAGCAGCCTAATCAGGGGTTTCAGTTACGAGCAGTACTTC

v_call: TRBV2
d_call: TRBD1
j_call: TRBJ1-1
cdr3_length: 14
clone_size: few
cdr3_aa: CASPLDRGKTEAFF
cdr3_nt: TGTGCCAGCCCCCTGGACAGGGGCAAAACTGAAGCTTTCTTT

v_call: TRBV30
d_call: -
j_call: TRBJ1-1
cdr3_length: 18
clone_size: -
cdr3_aa: CAWSGLQDWYGGFTEAFF
cdr3_nt: TGTGCCTGGAGTGGACTCCAAGATTGGTACGGAGGTTTCACTGAAGCTTTCTTT

v_call: TRBV28
d_call: TRBD1
j_call: TRBJ1-4
cdr3_length: 16
clone_size: -
cdr3_aa: CASSSPGQGGDEKLFF
cdr3_nt: TGTGCCAGCAGTTCGCCGGGACAGGGCGGTGATGAAAAACTGTTTTTT

v_call: TRBV30
d_call: TRBD2
j_call: TRBJ2-6
cdr3_length: 18
clone_size: -
cdr3_aa: CAWSTPLAGYSGANVLTF
cdr3_nt: TGTGCCTGGAGTACTCCACTAGCGGGATACTCTGGGGCCAACGTCCTGACTTTC

v_call: TRBV6-6
d_call: TRBD1
j_call: TRBJ2-5
cdr3_length: 16
clone_size: -
cdr3_aa: CASSSPRQGDQETQYF
cdr3_nt: TGTGCCAGCAGTTCTCCTCGACAGGGCGATCAAGAGACCCAGTACTTC

v_call: TRBV5-1
d_call: -
j_call: TRBJ1-4
cdr3_length: 14
clone_size: few
cdr3_aa: CASREGLLGEKLFF
cdr3_nt: TGCGCCAGCAGAGAGGGCCTTCTTGGTGAAAAACTGTTTTTT

v_call: TRBV7-8
d_call: TRBD2
j_call: TRBJ2-5
cdr3_length: 16
clone_size: -
cdr3_aa: CASSSTSSGRKETQYF
cdr3_nt: TGTGCCAGCAGCTCGACCTCTAGCGGGAGAAAAGAGACCCAGTACTTC

v_call: TRBV28
d_call: TRBD1
j_call: TRBJ2-7
cdr3_length: 15
clone_size: -
cdr3_aa: CASSFQRQGIHEQYF
cdr3_nt: TGTGCCAGCAGTTTCCAACGACAGGGAATCCACGAGCAGTACTTC

v_call: TRBV1
d_call: -
j_call: TRBJ1-1
cdr3_length: 15
clone_size: -
cdr3_aa: CTSSRLGQKNTEAFF
cdr3_nt: TGCACCAGCAGCCGATTGGGACAGAAGAACACTGAAGCTTTCTTT

v_call: TRBV7-6
d_call: -
j_call: TRBJ2-1
cdr3_length: 14
clone_size: few
cdr3_aa: CASSLAGIRDEQFF
cdr3_nt: TGTGCCAGCAGCTTAGCTGGGATTAGGGATGAGCAGTTCTTC